These T cell receptor beta chains were read from a single sample in a study of T cells after yellow fever vaccination. Using its own MiXCR run on the 5' RACE reads, TCRdb lists one record per CDR3 protein. The sample includes fewer than 90,000 distinct CDR3 sequences, about 6.6% of them seen just once. The specimen comprised CD8+ T cells sorted from PBMCs, sampled about 5 days after the first yellow fever vaccination. These receptors were obtained from a man aged 18-30 years who received the YFV17D yellow fever vaccine. Each CDR3 is given with its conserved first and last residue. D genes are given only for firm matches. Size is omitted from some rows. Given values are once, few, many or a class for expanded clones.

TRBJ1-3,few,15,-,TRBV19,TGTGCCAGTAGTCTCCGGGACGGGTCTGGAAACACCATATATTTT,CASSLRDGSGNTIYF
TRBJ1-1,few,12,-,TRBV5-1,TGCGCCAGCAGCTTATTTAACACTGAAGCTTTCTTT,CASSLFNTEAFF
TRBJ2-4,-,15,-,TRBV12-5,TGTGCTAGTGGAAATCCTACTCTAGCCAAAAACATTCAGTACTTC,CASGNPTLAKNIQYF
TRBJ2-6,-,15,-,TRBV20-1,TGCAGTGCTCCTGCTTCAAGCTCTGGGGCCAACGTCCTGACTTTC,CSAPASSSGANVLTF
TRBJ1-1,many,13,-,TRBV6-5,TGTGCCAGCAGTCCAAGCGGGATAACTGAAGCTTTCTTT,CASSPSGITEAFF
TRBJ2-5,many,19,TRBD2,TRBV6-2/TRBV6-3,TGTGCCAGCAGTTACTCCGTTGGACTAGCGGGGGAAAGGAGGGAGACCCAGTACTTC,CASSYSVGLAGERRETQYF
TRBJ2-5,many,14,-,TRBV12-3/TRBV12-4,TGTGCCAGCAGTCCCCCGGGGTTACAAGAGACCCAGTACTTC,CASSPPGLQETQYF
TRBJ2-2,-,13,-,TRBV10-2,TGCGCCAGGAGAAAGACAGACACCGGGGAGCTGTTTTTT,CARRKTDTGELFF
TRBJ2-1,many,17,TRBD2,TRBV5-1,TGCGCCAGCAGCTTGCTAGCGGGGGTGAGCTCCTACAATGAGCAGTTCTTC,CASSLLAGVSSYNEQFF
TRBJ2-1,few,14,-,TRBV12-3/TRBV12-4,TGTGCCAGCAGTCCAGACTACTCCTCTAGGGTGCAGTTCTTC,CASSPDYSSRVQFF
TRBJ2-1,-,15,TRBD2,TRBV6-2/TRBV6-3,TGTGCCAGCAGTTACGGCGGGGGGGCTGACAATGAGCAGTTCTTC,CASSYGGGADNEQFF
TRBJ2-3,many,14,-,TRBV29-1,TGCAGCGTTACCCCACGGGGAAAGGGAGATACGCAGTATTTT,CSVTPRGKGDTQYF
TRBJ2-5,many,15,TRBD2,TRBV12-3/TRBV12-4,TGTGCCAGCAGGAGACTAGCGGGGGGGCAAGAGACCCAGTACTTC,CASRRLAGGQETQYF
TRBJ1-5,few,15,-,TRBV6-5,TGTGCCAGCAGTTACCTCGGGACACCCAATCAGCCCCAGCATTTT,CASSYLGTPNQPQHF
TRBJ2-7,many,12,-,TRBV7-8,TGTGCCAGCAGGGGTCCGGGTTACGAGCAGTACTTC,CASRGPGYEQYF
TRBJ2-3,few,17,TRBD1,TRBV5-6,TGTGCCAGCAGCCTTCCGGCCGGGACAGGGGGGTCAGATACGCAGTATTTT,CASSLPAGTGGSDTQYF
TRBJ2-1,few,14,-,TRBV12-3/TRBV12-4,TGTGCCAGCAGGCCGGGGTTCATTAGCAATGAGCAGTTCTTC,CASRPGFISNEQFF
TRBJ1-1,-,10,-,TRBV7-9,TGTGCCAGCAGCTTAACTGAAGCTTTCTTT,CASSLTEAFF
TRBJ2-7,-,15,-,TRBV28,TGTGCCAGCACCGAAGACGTTCGCTCTACCTACGAGCAGTACTTC,CASTEDVRSTYEQYF
TRBJ2-1,-,13,-,TRBV2,TGTGCCAGCAGTGAAGCGCCGGGAGCGGAGCAGTTCTTC,CASSEAPGAEQFF
TRBJ2-1,many,15,TRBD2,TRBV12-3/TRBV12-4,TGTGCCAGCAGGATACTAGCGGGGGATCACAATGAGCAGTTCTTC,CASRILAGDHNEQFF
TRBJ2-1,few,14,TRBD1,TRBV29-1,TGCAGCGTTGACCACAGGGGCGACTACAATGAGCAGTTCTTC,CSVDHRGDYNEQFF
TRBJ1-3,many,15,-,TRBV6-5,TGTGCCAGCAGTTACCCGCTAAACTCTGGAAACACCATATATTTT,CASSYPLNSGNTIYF
TRBJ2-7,-,11,-,TRBV19,TGTGCCAGTAGTGACAACTACGAGCAGTACTTC,CASSDNYEQYF
TRBJ2-5,few,14,-,TRBV11-2,TGTGCCAGCACCCCCGGTGGGGGGCGAGAGACCCAGTACTTC,CASTPGGGRETQYF
TRBJ1-1,-,14,-,TRBV12-3/TRBV12-4,TGTGCCAGCACCAAGGGGGGGCTCGGCACTGAAGCTTTCTTT,CASTKGGLGTEAFF
TRBJ1-2,few,15,TRBD1,TRBV7-9,TGTGCCAGCAGCCGCCGGGACAGGGGATCCTATGGCTACACCTTC,CASSRRDRGSYGYTF
TRBJ1-6,-,15,-,TRBV7-9,TGTGCCAGCAGCCGAAGCCCAGGGGAAGATTCACCCCTCCACTTT,CASSRSPGEDSPLHF
TRBJ2-1,many,15,TRBD2,TRBV5-1,TGCGCCAGCAGCCCCACTAGCGGGGGGCCTAATGAGCAGTTCTTC,CASSPTSGGPNEQFF
TRBJ1-1,many,14,-,TRBV7-6,TGTGCCAGCAGCTTGACCGGGGGCAACACTGAAGCTTTCTTT,CASSLTGGNTEAFF
TRBJ2-2,-,18,-,TRBV9,TGTGCCAGCAGCACCCGGGAAGGCCCGGCAGGCGTAGCCGGGGAGCTGTTTTTT,CASSTREGPAGVAGELFF
TRBJ2-7,many,17,-,TRBV7-2,TGTGCCAGCAGCGGGAACACGGGGGTTGACCCTGACGACGAGCAGTACTTC,CASSGNTGVDPDDEQYF
TRBJ2-7,many,13,-,TRBV12-3/TRBV12-4,TGTGCCAGCAGTTATGGGGGAGGCTACGAGCAGTACTTC,CASSYGGGYEQYF
TRBJ2-3,-,13,-,TRBV5-1,TGCGCCAGCAGCAACGGGGGCTCAGATACGCAGTATTTT,CASSNGGSDTQYF
TRBJ2-1,many,19,TRBD2,TRBV13,TGTGCCAGCAGCTTAGGGTCTCTAGCGGGGGGGCACCGCGCCAATGAGCAGTTCTTC,CASSLGSLAGGHRANEQFF
TRBJ1-2,few,18,-,TRBV21-1,TGTGCCAGCAGCTCGCCAGGTGGGAGCTCTCTGGGCGACTATGGCTACACCTTC,CASSSPGGSSLGDYGYTF
TRBJ2-1,few,15,TRBD1,TRBV7-3,TGTGCCAGCAGCACCCTTGGGACAGGGACCGATGAGCAGTTCTTC,CASSTLGTGTDEQFF
TRBJ1-1,few,14,-,TRBV5-1,TGCGCCAGCAGCTTGGGCGGCCAGAACACTGAAGCTTTCTTT,CASSLGGQNTEAFF
TRBJ2-3,few,16,-,TRBV4-1,TGCGCCAGCAGCCGCATCGCCGGGACCTCGGCCGATACGCAGTATTTT,CASSRIAGTSADTQYF
TRBJ2-1,many,17,-,TRBV7-8,TGTGCCAGCAGCTTAGGAGGAGGCGGGGGCCGACACAATGAGCAGTTCTTC,CASSLGGGGGRHNEQFF
TRBJ2-3,-,15,TRBD1,TRBV12-3/TRBV12-4,TGTGCCAGCAGTCTCGTAGGACAGGGCACAGATACGCAGTATTTT,CASSLVGQGTDTQYF
TRBJ2-6,-,21,TRBD2,TRBV11-1,TGTGCCAGCAGCTCAGACGCGGGACTAGCGGGGGCCGCCTGGGGGGCCAACGTCCTGACTTTC,CASSSDAGLAGAAWGANVLTF
TRBJ1-5,few,13,-,TRBV6-2/TRBV6-3,TGTGCCAGCAGTTACATAGGAAGGCAGCCCCAGCATTTT,CASSYIGRQPQHF
TRBJ1-5,-,13,-,TRBV20-1,TGCAGTGCTAGAAAGGACGCCAATCAGCCCCAGCATTTT,CSARKDANQPQHF
TRBJ2-7,-,11,-,TRBV30,TGTGCATTGGCACACACCTACGAGCAGTACTTC,CALAHTYEQYF
TRBJ1-1,many,16,-,TRBV7-9,TGTGCCAGCAGCTTATTGCGGAATACAGCCAACACTGAAGCTTTCTTT,CASSLLRNTANTEAFF
TRBJ2-3,-,16,-,TRBV9,TGTGCCAGCAGCGTAGTAAAGGGGATGGACACAGATACGCAGTATTTT,CASSVVKGMDTDTQYF
TRBJ2-5,few,14,TRBD2,TRBV4-1,TGCGCCAGCAGCACTAGCGGGGGGGAAGAGACCCAGTACTTC,CASSTSGGEETQYF
TRBJ2-4,many,14,-,TRBV7-9,TGTGCCAGCAGCCCCGGGACACTTAAAAACATTCAGTACTTC,CASSPGTLKNIQYF
TRBJ2-2,many,16,TRBD2,TRBV6-5,TGTGCCAGCAGTTACGACGGGGGGGCCTTGACCGGGGAGCTGTTTTTT,CASSYDGGALTGELFF
TRBJ1-4,many,14,TRBD1,TRBV4-1,TGCGCCAGCAGCCCAGGGACAGGGGACGAAAAACTGTTTTTT,CASSPGTGDEKLFF
TRBJ2-7,many,14,-,TRBV4-2,TGTGCCAGCAGCCAAGGGACCCAACTCTACGAGCAGTACTTC,CASSQGTQLYEQYF
TRBJ1-2,few,13,-,TRBV25-1,TGTGCCAGCAGCTCGACAGAGAACTATGGCTACACCTTC,CASSSTENYGYTF
TRBJ1-1,many,13,-,TRBV4-2,TGTGCCAGCAGCCAAGGTTGGTGGACTGAAGCTTTCTTT,CASSQGWWTEAFF
TRBJ2-2,few,14,-,TRBV5-1,TGCGCCAGCAGCTTGGCAGGGGGGACCGGGGAGCTGTTTTTT,CASSLAGGTGELFF
TRBJ2-1,many,18,-,TRBV4-2,TGTGCCAGCAGCCAAGTTATCGGCAACATTAGTCCCCAGGATGAGCAGTTCTTC,CASSQVIGNISPQDEQFF
TRBJ1-1,many,12,-,TRBV7-9,TGTGCCAGCAGCTTGGGGGAGACTGAAGCTTTCTTT,CASSLGETEAFF
TRBJ1-1,few,14,-,TRBV7-2,TGTGCCAGCAGCTTAGAACTGATGAACACTGAAGCTTTCTTT,CASSLELMNTEAFF
TRBJ2-3,-,13,-,TRBV11-3,TGTGCCAGCAGCTTAGTGGGGCGAGATACGCAGTATTTT,CASSLVGRDTQYF
TRBJ2-1,many,17,-,TRBV7-2,TGTGCCAGCAGCTCAGGATTCCCGGGGAGCTCCTACAATGAGCAGTTCTTC,CASSSGFPGSSYNEQFF